Presented here are 10 T cell receptor beta chains from one specimen sequenced in a study of shared clonotypes between healthy human individuals. Only in-frame clones appear in the TCRdb table, and some are missing; sequencing was by immunoSEQ multiplex PCR. Of about 1 million clones listed, 75% are singletons. The sample consisted of memory CD4+ T cells sorted from blood. Subset defined: CD45RA-negative fraction. The source is a man aged 18 to 29 in good health.

A single count supports this clone. This sequence joins TRBV27 and TRBJ2-7; 10 bases agree with TRBD2. From germline, CDR1 is MNHEY and CDR2 SMNVEV (reference sequence). This CDR3 has 18 residues. The junction had 12 bases not matched to a gene; V was cut back by 4 bases and J by 0 bases. The CDR3 bases are TGTGCCAGCAGTTCCCCCCTCGGGACTAGCGCGAGCTCCTACGAGCAGTACTTC. Encoded protein: CASSSPLGTSASSYEQYF.

V and J are TRBV30 and TRBJ1-3, with D possibly being TRBD1 (6 bases). Trimming took off 3 bases at V and 0 bases at J, with 12 bases between the two ends. Looked up from germline, CDR1 is GTSNPN and CDR2 is SVGIG (reference sequence). CDR3 length equals 15 residues. The CDR3 coding sequence is TGTGCCTGGAGGAGAGACAGGCTCTCTGGAAACACCATATATTTT. Residues: CAWRRDRLSGNTIYF. The full variable domain, with the rest looked up from reference TRBV30 and TRBJ1-3, is SQTIHQWPATLVQPVGSPLSLECTVEGTSNPNLYWYRQAAGRGLQLLFYSVGIGQISSEVPQNLSASRPQDRQFILSSKKLLLSDSGFYLCAWRRDRLSGNTIYFGEGSWLTVV.

The rearrangement joins TRBV5-4 to TRBJ2-1; 7 bases are shared with TRBD2. With V trimmed by 0 bases and J by 4 bases, 4 bases remained unmatched. The CDR3 runs 15 residues. Germline CDR1 and CDR2: SGHNT and YYREEE (reference sequence). The CDR3 DNA reads as TGTGCCAGCAGCTTGGACGGTAGCGGGTACAATGAGCAGTTCTTC. This gives the protein CASSLDGSGYNEQFF.

The chain is built from TRBV19 and TRBJ2-2, with a tentative D call TRBD1 (5 bases). Trimming cost V 5 bases and J 2 bases, with 12 bases left between them. The CDR3 totals 15 residues. CDR1 and CDR2 from the germline V gene are LNHDA and SQIVND (reference sequence). The CDR3 spells CASSVAQGNTGELFF. As DNA, the CDR3 is TGTGCCAGTAGTGTAGCCCAGGGAAACACCGGGGAGCTGTTTTTT. The entire variable domain, with the rest obtained from reference TRBV19 and TRBJ2-2, is as follows: DGGITQSPKYLFRKEGQNVTLSCEQNLNHDAMYWYRQDPGQGLRLIYYSQIVNDFQKGDIAEGYSVSREKKESFPLTVTSAQKNPTAFYLCASSVAQGNTGELFFGEGSRLTVL.

V and J are TRBV18 and TRBJ1-5, with TRBD1 identical over 8 bases. The V and J ends lost 3 bases and 4 bases, in that order; junction bases with no gene match: 8. CDR1 and CDR2 (germline): KGHSH, LQKENI. The CDR3 loop spans 16 amino acids. The CDR3, as DNA: TGTGCCAGCTCACCCTCATCCCGGACAGGGAATCAGCCCCAGCATTTT. This encodes CASSPSSRTGNQPQHF.

Ten or more counts support this clone. The chain is built from TRBV5-4 and TRBJ2-1, with a weak D call TRBD2 (5 bases). Germline CDR1 and CDR2: SGHNT and YYREEE (reference sequence). Trimming cost V 1 base and J 0 bases, with 8 bases left between them. This CDR3 has 15 amino acids. The CDR3 DNA reads TGTGCCAGCAGCTTGCCTAGCTACTCCTACAATGAGCAGTTCTTC. Translation: CASSLPSYSYNEQFF.

This clone was observed at least ten times. V and J are TRBV6-6 and TRBJ1-1; the D gene is possibly TRBD1 (6 bases). Germline V gene data show CDR1 as MNHNY and CDR2 as SVGAGI (reference sequence). The CDR3 sequence is 14 residues long. With 10 bases removed from V and 6 bases from J, the gap between germline ends came to 21 bases. CDR3 sequence (DNA): TGTGCCACCGGCTCGGGCGGGGGGCGGCCTGAAGCTTTCTTT. It is translated as CATGSGGGRPEAFF.

This clone was seen once. The rearrangement links TRBV18 to TRBJ2-1, with 13 positions matching TRBD2. Germline loops: CDR1 KGHSH, CDR2 LQKENI. The CDR3 is 17 residues long. The V and J ends lost 3 bases and 2 bases, in that order; junction bases with no gene match: 4. CDR3 sequence reads: CASSPPGLAGTYNEQFF. The CDR3, as DNA: TGTGCCAGCTCACCCCCGGGACTAGCGGGAACCTACAATGAGCAGTTCTTC.

V is TRBV5-1 and J is TRBJ1-5, with D unresolved. CDR1 SGHRS and CDR2 YFSETQ come from the germline V gene. Trimming pared 4 bases from V and 7 bases from J, leaving 15 bases between. The length of the CDR3 is 14 residues. Here the CDR3 reads CASSVEGGEQPQHF. The CDR3 nucleotides are TGCGCCAGCAGCGTGGAGGGCGGGGAGCAGCCCCAGCATTTT.

This chain links TRBV6-5 with TRBJ2-7; 7 bases are shared with TRBD2. Germline trimming cut 0 bases from V and 0 bases from J; bases unmatched to any gene: 2. CDR3 length equals 15 residues. Germline V gene lookup returns CDR1 MNHEY and CDR2 SVGAGI. The CDR3 sequence: CASSYSERGSYEQYF. The CDR3 DNA is TGTGCCAGCAGTTACTCCGAGCGGGGCTCCTACGAGCAGTACTTC.